These T cell receptor beta chains were read from a single sample in a study of blood T cells in healthy people across ages. TCRdb passed the 5' RACE reads through MiXCR, listing each CDR3 protein once. This table holds about 1 million distinct CDR3 sequences, more than 35% found once. Sequenced sample: blood. The receptors originated from a woman aged 55-69 years in good health. Each CDR3 is given with its conserved first and last residue. D genes are given only for firm matches. Clone size is stated in some rows and not others, as once, few, many or a class when expanded.

cdr3_aa	j_call	cdr3_length	d_call	clone_size	v_call
CSARAPGTSGVSYEQYF	TRBJ2-7	17	TRBD2	few	TRBV20-1
CASTIQAGPLSYEQYF	TRBJ2-7	16	-	-	TRBV6-1
CASSQPTGFIAGELFF	TRBJ2-2	16	TRBD1	-	TRBV3-1
CASSVGPGSGANVLTF	TRBJ2-6	16	-	-	TRBV9
CASSQDYGNTEAFF	TRBJ1-1	14	-	-	TRBV4-2
CASSLELRGGYTF	TRBJ1-2	13	-	few	TRBV7-2
CSARGLAGEHEQFF	TRBJ2-1	14	TRBD2	many	TRBV20-1
CASSDRQSAEQYF	TRBJ2-7	13	-	-	TRBV5-1
CATLEGPSNYGYTF	TRBJ1-2	14	-	-	TRBV28
CASSLSPVTVFYEQYF	TRBJ2-7	16	-	-	TRBV27
CASSGLGEYEQYF	TRBJ2-7	13	-	-	TRBV28
CASSVAGQTYEQYF	TRBJ2-7	14	-	-	TRBV9
CASSAAGTGFTNQPQHF	TRBJ1-5	17	TRBD1	-	TRBV9
CASSYGGPRSHIEQFF	TRBJ2-1	16	-	-	TRBV12-3/TRBV12-4
CAISEKGAMNTEAFF	TRBJ1-1	15	TRBD1	-	TRBV10-3
CATITGTGGSGNTIYF	TRBJ1-3	16	TRBD1	-	TRBV28
CATSRGDRGKGDTQYF	TRBJ2-3	16	TRBD1	-	TRBV15
CASSEGTGSSYEQYF	TRBJ2-7	15	-	-	TRBV9